The sequence of this T cell receptor (beta chain) was determined in a study of cytomegalovirus exposure and HLA in healthy donors. This clone was observed once. Its antigen is undetermined. General study points: Follow-up analysis later connected one missense variant in DCLRE1C with trimming of TCR beta V- and J-genes. In a later analysis, HLA-C alleles had the fewest associated TCRs, DRB1 alleles the most. It was reported that the classifier diagnosed cytomegalovirus status with high specificity and sensitivity in both the original and validation cohorts.

It was with 60 Vbeta and 13 Jbeta primers that the PCR ran. The method was immunoSEQ multiplex PCR; TCRdb's version includes in-frame clones alone and lacks a portion of them. Among roughly 150,000 clones listed, more than 75% were seen once. The J segment lost 3 bases and the V segment lost 6 bases, leaving 3 bases of the junction unmatched. In germline, CDR1 is MNHEY, CDR2 SVGAGI. The CDR3 is 13 residues long. This TCR came from a woman aged 18 to 35 in good health and CMV-seronegative. Sequencing was carried out using PBMCs. The chain carries TRBV6-5 and TRBJ2-5; 8 bases agree with TRBD1. The CDR3 loop is CASRQDREETQYF. CDR3 nucleotides: TGTGCCAGCAGACAGGACAGGGAAGAGACCCAGTACTTC.